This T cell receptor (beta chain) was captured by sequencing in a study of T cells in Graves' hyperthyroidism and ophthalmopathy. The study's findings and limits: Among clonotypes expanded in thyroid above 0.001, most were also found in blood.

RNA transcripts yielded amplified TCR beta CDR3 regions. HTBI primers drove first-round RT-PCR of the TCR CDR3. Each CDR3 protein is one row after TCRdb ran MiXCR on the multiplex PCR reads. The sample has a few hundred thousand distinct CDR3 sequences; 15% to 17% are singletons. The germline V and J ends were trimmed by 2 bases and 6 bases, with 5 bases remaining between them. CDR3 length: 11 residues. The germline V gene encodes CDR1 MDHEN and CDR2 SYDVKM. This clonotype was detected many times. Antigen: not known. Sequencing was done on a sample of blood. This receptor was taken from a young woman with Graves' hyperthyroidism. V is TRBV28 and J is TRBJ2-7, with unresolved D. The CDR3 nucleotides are TGTGCCAGCAGTTTACGTATCGAGCAGTACTTC. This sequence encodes CASSLRIEQYF. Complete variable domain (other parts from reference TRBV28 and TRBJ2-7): DVKVTQSSRYLVKRTGEKVFLECVQDMDHENMFWYRQDPGLGLRLIYFSYDVKMKEKGDIPEGYSVSREKKERFSLILESASTNQTSMYLCASSLRIEQYFGPGTRLTVT.